The 11 T cell receptor beta chains reported below all come from one sample, sequenced in a study of T cells in Graves' hyperthyroidism and ophthalmopathy. Amplification targeted TCR beta CDR3 regions from RNA transcripts. The study used the HTBI primer set for a first-round RT-PCR of the TCR CDR3. TCRdb passed the multiplex PCR reads through MiXCR, listing each CDR3 protein once. The table shows under 300,000 distinct CDR3 sequences, with around 15% occurring only once. Sequences were obtained from blood. Receptor source: a middle-aged woman with Graves' hyperthyroidism.

This clonotype was found many times. V gene TRBV20-1 combines with J gene TRBJ2-5; D is possibly TRBD2 (5 bases). The CDR3 consists of 11 residues. CDR1 DFQATT and CDR2 SNEGSKA come from the germline V gene (reference sequence). The V and J ends lost 6 bases and 4 bases respectively, with 9 bases between them. The CDR3 DNA reads TGCAGTGCCCGAGGGAGAGAGACCCAGTACTTC. It codes for CSARGRETQYF.

The chain recombines TRBV3-1 with TRBJ2-3; TRBD1 matches 7 bases. This CDR3 region has 20 residues. The V segment lost 3 bases and the J segment 1 base; nucleotides outside the gene matches: 19. CDR1 is LGHDT and CDR2 is YNNKEL in the germline V gene (reference sequence). CDR3 DNA sequence: TGTGCCAGCAGCCAGTCCCTCACAGGGGAAATTCCTCGCGGCACAGATACGCAGTATTTT. It translates to CASSQSLTGEIPRGTDTQYF.

At least ten counts were recorded for this clonotype. This sequence joins TRBV7-2 and TRBJ1-2, with a weak D call TRBD1 (5 bases). The V and J ends lost 2 bases and 13 bases respectively, with 17 bases between them. The CDR3 sequence is 13 residues long. In germline, CDR1 is SGHTA, CDR2 FQGNSA. Here the CDR3 reads CASSLLQDTTSTF. The DNA of the CDR3 is TGTGCCAGCAGCTTACTACAGGATACAACTAGCACCTTC.

In its sample, this clonotype was seen many times. The rearrangement joins TRBV6-1 to TRBJ1-3, with TRBD1 matching over 8 bases. Germline CDR1 and CDR2: MNHNS and SASEGT. This CDR3 spans 14 amino acids. J gave up 4 bases and V 6 bases, and 5 bases lay outside the gene matches. The CDR3 DNA reads as TGTGCCAGCAGACGACAGGGGCGGGGAAACACCATATATTTT. Protein product: CASRRQGRGNTIYF.

This clonotype was counted at least ten times. The rearrangement joins TRBV6-1 to TRBJ2-3, with no clear D. This CDR3 has 16 residues. V was shortened by 5 bases and J by 2 bases, with 17 bases between the two germline ends. CDR1 and CDR2 (germline): MNHNS, SASEGT. CDR3 region: CASSYSPPGTTDTQYF. The CDR3 DNA is TGTGCCAGCAGTTACTCCCCCCCCGGAACCACAGATACGCAGTATTTT.

Many counts were recorded for this clonotype. This chain uses TRBV20-1 with TRBJ2-7; D may be TRBD2 (6 bases). V was pared by 3 bases and J by 4 bases, with 10 bases between. There are 12 residues in the CDR3. Germline lookup yields CDR1 DFQATT and CDR2 SNEGSKA (reference sequence). CDR3 coding DNA: TGCAGTGCTAGCGGGAGCGGGTACGAGCAGTACTTC. Its translation: CSASGSGYEQYF.

The V gene is TRBV9, the J gene TRBJ1-1; TRBD1 is a possible D gene (6 bases). The CDR3 length is 14 residues. V gave up 4 bases and J gave up 1 base, with 11 bases separating them. Germline lookup yields CDR1 SGDLS and CDR2 YYNGEE. Here the CDR3 DNA reads TGTGCCAGCAGCCCGGTGGGGGCGAACACTGAAGCTTTCTTT. Translating it yields CASSPVGANTEAFF.

This clonotype was counted many times. This chain connects TRBV6-1 to TRBJ2-3; D not resolved. Germline CDR1 is MNHNS and CDR2 is SASEGT. CDR3 length: 15 amino acids. Trimming shortened V by 5 bases and J by 4 bases, and 16 bases separated the two germline ends. The CDR3 is CASSHEVSRSDTQYF. The CDR3 nucleotides are TGTGCCAGCAGTCACGAAGTCTCTAGGTCAGATACGCAGTATTTT.

This clonotype was recorded many times. This chain uses TRBV5-1 with TRBJ2-7; D gene uncertain. Germline V gives CDR1 SGHRS, CDR2 YFSETQ. This CDR3 is 14 amino acids long. V was cut by 4 bases and J by 0 bases, with 11 bases left in between. The CDR3 here is CASSPRASSYEQYF. CDR3 coding DNA: TGCGCCAGCAGCCCCCGGGCCAGCTCCTACGAGCAGTACTTC.

This chain joins TRBV6-1 and TRBJ1-3; weak D call: TRBD1 (5 bases). CDR1 is MNHNS and CDR2 is SASEGT in the germline V gene. The V and J ends lost 0 bases and 0 bases respectively, with 15 bases between them. There are 18 residues in the CDR3. CDR3 DNA: TGTGCCAGCAGTGAAGCAGTCCCTGACAGTCACTCTGGAAACACCATATATTTT. Translation gives CASSEAVPDSHSGNTIYF.

In its sample, this clonotype was seen many times. The V call is TRBV6-2 or TRBV6-3, the J call TRBJ1-1; TRBD1 agrees at 7 bases. Germline V gene data show CDR1 as MNHEY and CDR2 as SVGEGT. The V and J ends lost 2 bases and 3 bases, in that order; junction bases with no gene match: 3. The CDR3 runs 14 residues. The CDR3 here is CASSYRGLDTEAFF. DNA of the CDR3: TGTGCCAGCAGTTACAGGGGGCTGGACACTGAAGCTTTCTTT.